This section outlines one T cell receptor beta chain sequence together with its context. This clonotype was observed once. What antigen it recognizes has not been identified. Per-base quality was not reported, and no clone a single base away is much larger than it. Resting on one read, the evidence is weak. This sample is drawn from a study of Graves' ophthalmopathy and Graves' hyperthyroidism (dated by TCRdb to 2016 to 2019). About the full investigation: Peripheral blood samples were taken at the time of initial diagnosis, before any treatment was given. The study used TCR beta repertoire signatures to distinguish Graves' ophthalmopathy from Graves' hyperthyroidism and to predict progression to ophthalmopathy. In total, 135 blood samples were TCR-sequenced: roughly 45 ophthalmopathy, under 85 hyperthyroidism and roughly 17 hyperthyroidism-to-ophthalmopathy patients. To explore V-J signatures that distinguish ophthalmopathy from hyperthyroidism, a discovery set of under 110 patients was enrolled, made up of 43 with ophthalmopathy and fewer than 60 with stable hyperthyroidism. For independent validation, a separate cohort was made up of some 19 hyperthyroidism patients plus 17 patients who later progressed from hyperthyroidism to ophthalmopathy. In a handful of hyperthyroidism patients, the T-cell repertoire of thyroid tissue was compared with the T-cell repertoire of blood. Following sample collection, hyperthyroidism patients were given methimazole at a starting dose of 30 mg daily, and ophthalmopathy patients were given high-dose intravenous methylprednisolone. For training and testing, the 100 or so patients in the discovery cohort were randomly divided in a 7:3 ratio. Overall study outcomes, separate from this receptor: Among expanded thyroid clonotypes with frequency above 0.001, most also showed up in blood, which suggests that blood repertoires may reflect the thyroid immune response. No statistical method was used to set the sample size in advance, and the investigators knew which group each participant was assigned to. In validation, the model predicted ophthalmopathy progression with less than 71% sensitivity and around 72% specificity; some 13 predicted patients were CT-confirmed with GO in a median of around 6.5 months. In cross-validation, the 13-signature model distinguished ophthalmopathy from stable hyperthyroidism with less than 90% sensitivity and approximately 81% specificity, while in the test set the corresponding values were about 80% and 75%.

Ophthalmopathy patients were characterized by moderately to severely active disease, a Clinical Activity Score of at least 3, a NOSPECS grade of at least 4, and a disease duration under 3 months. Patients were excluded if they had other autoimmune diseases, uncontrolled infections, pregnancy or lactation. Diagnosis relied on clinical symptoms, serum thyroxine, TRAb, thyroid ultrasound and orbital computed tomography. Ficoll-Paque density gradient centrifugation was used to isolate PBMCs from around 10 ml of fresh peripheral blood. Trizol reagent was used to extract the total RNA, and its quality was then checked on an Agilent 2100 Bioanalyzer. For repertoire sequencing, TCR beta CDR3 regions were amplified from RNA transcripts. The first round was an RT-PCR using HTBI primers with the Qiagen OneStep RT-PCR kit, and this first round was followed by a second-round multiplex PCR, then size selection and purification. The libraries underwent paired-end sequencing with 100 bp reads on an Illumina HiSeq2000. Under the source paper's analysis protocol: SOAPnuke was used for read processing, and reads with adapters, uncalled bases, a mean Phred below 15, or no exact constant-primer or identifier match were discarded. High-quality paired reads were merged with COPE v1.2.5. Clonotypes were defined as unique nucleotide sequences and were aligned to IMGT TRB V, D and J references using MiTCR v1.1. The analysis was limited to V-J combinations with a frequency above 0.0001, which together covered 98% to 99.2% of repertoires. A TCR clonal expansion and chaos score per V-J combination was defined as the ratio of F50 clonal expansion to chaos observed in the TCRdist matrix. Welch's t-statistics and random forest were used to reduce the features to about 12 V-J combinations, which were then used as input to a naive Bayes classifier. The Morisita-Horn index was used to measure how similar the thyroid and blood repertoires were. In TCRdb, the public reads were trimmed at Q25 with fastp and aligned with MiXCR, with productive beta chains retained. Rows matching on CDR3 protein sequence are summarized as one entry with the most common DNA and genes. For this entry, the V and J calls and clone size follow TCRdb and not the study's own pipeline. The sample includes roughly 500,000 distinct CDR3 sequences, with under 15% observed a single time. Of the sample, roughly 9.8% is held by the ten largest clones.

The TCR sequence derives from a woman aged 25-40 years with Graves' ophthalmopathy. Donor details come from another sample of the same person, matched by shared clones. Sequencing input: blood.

The CDR3 has the sequence CAISEAGNGYTF. The DNA sequence is as follows: TGTGCCATCAGTGAGGCTGGGAATGGCTACACCTTC. The chain is assembled from TRBV10-3 and TRBJ1-2; no D gene call is confident. Sequences ENHRY (CDR1) and SYGVKD (CDR2) are obtained from the germline V gene. The CDR3 contains 12 residues, cysteine and phenylalanine counted. The CDR3 DNA has 36 bases and is translated from base 1. The junction carries 7 bases between V and J, which are trimmed by 2 bases and 6 bases respectively.